A single T cell receptor (beta chain) is shown here with its context. The data stem from a study of blood T cells in healthy people across ages. Primed by a sample-barcoded 5' primer and a J-beta primer mix, a second PCR proceeded for about 6 to 12 cycles. A template-switch adaptor containing 12 random nucleotides labeled each cDNA molecule. TCRdb ran MiXCR on the 5' RACE reads and lists one entry per CDR3 protein. Of over a million distinct CDR3 sequences listed, roughly 40% are singletons. Germline V gene data show CDR1 as LNHNV and CDR2 as YYDKDF (reference sequence). There are 18 residues in the CDR3. The trim removed 1 base at V and 0 bases at J, leaving 9 bases unmatched. Samples each yielded at least 6 micrograms of total RNA.

The genes are TRBV15 and TRBJ2-1, with 7 bases that match TRBD2. Material for sequencing was blood. The sequence came from a woman aged 18-30 years in good health. In nucleotides, the CDR3 is TGTGCCACCAGCAGAGGGGTAGCGGGCCTTGTCTCCTACAATGAGCAGTTCTTC. As protein: CATSRGVAGLVSYNEQFF.